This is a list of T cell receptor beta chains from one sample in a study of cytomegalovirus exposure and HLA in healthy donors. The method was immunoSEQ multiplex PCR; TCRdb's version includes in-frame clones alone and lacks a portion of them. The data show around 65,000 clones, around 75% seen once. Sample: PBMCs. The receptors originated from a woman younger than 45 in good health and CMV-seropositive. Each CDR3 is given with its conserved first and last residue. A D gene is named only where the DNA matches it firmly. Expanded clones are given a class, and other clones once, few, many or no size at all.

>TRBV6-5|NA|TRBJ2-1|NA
CASRPYRDNEQFF
TGTGCCAGCCGCCCTTACAGGGACAATGAGCAGTTCTTC
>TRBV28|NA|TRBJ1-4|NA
CASTQGRGGEKLFF
TGTGCCAGCACGCAGGGACGCGGAGGGGAAAAACTGTTTTTT
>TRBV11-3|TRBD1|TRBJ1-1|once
CASSRSGTETEAFF
TGTGCCAGCAGCCGATCCGGGACAGAAACTGAAGCTTTCTTT
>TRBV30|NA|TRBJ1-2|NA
CAWERAGREIGYGYTF
TGTGCCTGGGAGAGGGCTGGAAGGGAAATAGGCTATGGCTACACCTTC
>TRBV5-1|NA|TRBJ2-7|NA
CASSLFGSDYEQYF
TGCGCCAGCAGCTTGTTCGGGTCCGACTACGAGCAGTACTTC
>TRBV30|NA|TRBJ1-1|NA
CAWSLDRKNTEAFF
TGTGCCTGGAGTCTCGACAGAAAGAACACTGAAGCTTTCTTT
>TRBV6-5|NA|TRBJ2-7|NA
CASSYDSLSSYEQYF
TGTGCCAGCAGTTACGACAGCTTGAGCTCCTACGAGCAGTACTTC
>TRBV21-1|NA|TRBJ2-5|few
CASSKSPGQGGETQYF
TGTGCCAGCAGCAAAAGCCCGGGACAGGGGGGAGAGACCCAGTACTTC
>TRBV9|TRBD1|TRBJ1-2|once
CASSVGTGTGNYGYTF
TGTGCCAGCAGCGTGGGAACCGGGACAGGGAACTATGGCTACACCTTC
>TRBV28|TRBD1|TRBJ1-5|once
CASSLTTGGNQPQHF
TGTGCCAGCAGCCTTACGACAGGGGGGAATCAGCCCCAGCATTTT
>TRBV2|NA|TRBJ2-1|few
CASLIIGGMVNEQFF
TGTGCCAGCCTGATAATAGGGGGTATGGTGAATGAGCAGTTCTTC
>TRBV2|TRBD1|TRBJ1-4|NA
CASSGGRGQGARSEKLFF
TGTGCCAGCAGTGGCGGGAGAGGACAGGGGGCGAGGAGTGAAAAACTGTTTTTT
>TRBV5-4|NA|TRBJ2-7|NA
CASRRGGTAHEQYF
TGTGCCAGCCGGAGGGGCGGAACCGCCCACGAGCAGTACTTC
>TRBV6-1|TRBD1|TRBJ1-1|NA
CATSGQGFTEAFF
TGTGCCACCTCGGGACAGGGGTTCACTGAAGCTTTCTTT
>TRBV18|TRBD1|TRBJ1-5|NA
CASSPGQGTNQPQHF
TGTGCCAGCTCACCGGGACAGGGGACTAATCAGCCCCAGCATTTT
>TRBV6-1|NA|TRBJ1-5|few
CASSVLRGGYSNQPQHF
TGTGCCAGCAGTGTCCTCAGAGGGGGTTATAGCAATCAGCCCCAGCATTTT
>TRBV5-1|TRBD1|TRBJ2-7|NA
CASTPTGGLEQYF
TGCGCCAGCACCCCGACAGGGGGACTCGAGCAGTACTTC
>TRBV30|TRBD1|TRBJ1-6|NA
CAWGQDNSPLHF
TGTGCCTGGGGACAGGATAATTCACCCCTCCACTTT
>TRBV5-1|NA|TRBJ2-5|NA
CASSSGTGTSETQYF
TGCGCCAGCAGCTCCGGAACAGGGACATCGGAGACCCAGTACTTC
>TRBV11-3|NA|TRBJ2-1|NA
CASSSTSVEQFF
TGTGCCAGCAGCTCGACTAGTGTTGAGCAGTTCTTC
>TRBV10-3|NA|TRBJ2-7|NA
CAISGGFGEQYF
TGTGCCATCTCTGGAGGGTTCGGCGAGCAGTACTTC
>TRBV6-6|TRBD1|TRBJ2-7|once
CASSYSRTGTYEQYF
TGTGCCAGCAGTTACTCTCGGACAGGGACCTACGAGCAGTACTTC
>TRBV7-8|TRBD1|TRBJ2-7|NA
CASSLGVGSQGVYEQYF
TGTGCCAGCAGCTTAGGAGTCGGCAGTCAGGGGGTTTACGAGCAGTACTTC
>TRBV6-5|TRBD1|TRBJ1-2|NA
CASSTTGSDGYTF
TGTGCCAGCAGTACGACAGGGTCGGATGGCTACACCTTC
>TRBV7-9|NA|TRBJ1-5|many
CASSPPGWDQPQHF
TGTGCCAGCAGCCCACCGGGGTGGGATCAGCCCCAGCATTTT